Each of the 16 T cell receptor beta chains below was sequenced from the same sample in a study of blood T cells in healthy people across ages. Primers used in a second PCR of roughly 6 to 11 cycles were a sample-barcoded 5' primer and a J-beta primer mix. A single record per CDR3 protein comes from TCRdb applying MiXCR to the 5' RACE reads. The data contain around 780,000 distinct CDR3 sequences, about 56% of them singletons. Sequencing used blood. The source of these receptors is a middle-aged man in good health.

The chain combines TRBV10-3 with TRBJ2-1; D perhaps matches TRBD1 (6 bases). V lost 6 bases and J 8 bases, leaving 23 bases between the germline ends. Germline V gene lookup returns CDR1 ENHRY and CDR2 SYGVKD. The CDR3 length is 16 residues. The CDR3 spells CAIRGTGRRVLDEQFF. DNA of the CDR3: TGTGCCATCAGAGGTACAGGGCGTCGGGTTTTAGATGAGCAGTTCTTC.

This clonotype turned up a few times. This sequence joins TRBV5-1 and TRBJ1-2; D gene uncertain. Germline values: CDR1 SGHRS, CDR2 YFSETQ. Trimming left V 0 bases short and J 0 bases short, with 12 bases between. This CDR3 spans 16 amino acids. CDR3 residues: CASSLVSGGANYGYTF. The DNA of the CDR3 is TGCGCCAGCAGCTTGGTGTCAGGCGGCGCTAACTATGGCTACACCTTC.

This chain connects TRBV5-1 to TRBJ2-3, with 8 bases that match TRBD1. V shed 8 bases and J 1 base; nucleotides not matched to a gene: 9. The CDR3 sequence is 15 residues long. The V gene's germline CDR1 is SGHRS and CDR2 YFSETQ. The CDR3 DNA is TGCGCCAGTTATCGTACAGGGGGAGGCACAGATACGCAGTATTTT. This codes for CASYRTGGGTDTQYF.

There are a few counts of this clonotype. The chain joins TRBV6-2 or TRBV6-3 to TRBJ2-3; D uncertain. Per the germline V gene, CDR1 is MNHEY and CDR2 is SVGEGT. V lost 7 bases and J lost 4, with 12 bases in between. The CDR3 has 13 amino acids. CDR3 DNA: TGTGCCAGCACCCAACCGCCGGCAGATACGCAGTATTTT. It translates to CASTQPPADTQYF.

This clonotype has just a few counts. The chain couples TRBV7-2 to TRBJ2-3; 12 nucleotides line up with TRBD2. Unmatched junction bases numbered 9, after V lost 6 bases and J lost 2 bases. CDR3 size: 17 residues. CDR1 SGHTA and CDR2 FQGNSA come from the germline V gene. The CDR3 spells CASRRRLAGALTDTQYF. The CDR3 nucleotides read TGTGCCAGCAGGCGACGACTAGCGGGGGCACTCACAGATACGCAGTATTTT.

This clonotype showed up just a few times. This chain uses TRBV6-1 with TRBJ2-6; D not certain. The CDR3 is 15 residues long. Germline V CDR1 and CDR2: MNHNS, SASEGT. V lost 1 base and J lost 0, with 4 bases in between. As DNA, the CDR3 is TGTGCCAGCAGTGAAGGGAACTCTGGGGCCAACGTCCTGACTTTC. The encoded protein is CASSEGNSGANVLTF.

This chain links TRBV4-2 with TRBJ2-3; 7 bases map to TRBD2. Germline trimming cut 3 bases from V and 3 bases from J; bases unmatched to any gene: 12. CDR3 length: 17 residues. Germline values: CDR1 LGHNA, CDR2 YNFKEQ. The CDR3 nucleotides read TGTGCCAGCAGCCACCTGTCGGCGGGAGCGATGACAGATACGCAGTATTTT. Translation gives CASSHLSAGAMTDTQYF.

The chain recombines TRBV18 with TRBJ2-5, with a tentative D call TRBD1 (5 bases). V lost 1 base and J 5 bases, leaving 11 bases between the germline ends. The CDR3 length is 14 residues. CDR1 is KGHSH, CDR2 LQKENI, per germline. CDR3: CASSPQVKGETQYF. The CDR3 DNA is TGTGCCAGCTCACCACAAGTCAAGGGGGAGACCCAGTACTTC.

This rearrangement joins TRBV28 to TRBJ2-5, with 7 bases that match TRBD2. Germline CDR1 is MDHEN and CDR2 is SYDVKM. J lost 4 bases, V lost 6 bases, and 11 bases had no gene match. The length of the CDR3 is 15 residues. The CDR3 DNA reads as TGTGCCAGCAGATTAGAGCGGGGCCCGGCAGAGACCCAGTACTTC. Translating gives CASRLERGPAETQYF.

This chain links TRBV3-1 with TRBJ2-1; possibly TRBD1 or TRBD2 for D (5 bases each). V lost 5 bases to trimming and J lost 13 bases, with 12 bases between them. CDR1 LGHDT and CDR2 YNNKEL come from the germline V gene (reference sequence). This CDR3 region has 11 residues. The CDR3 is CASSWGRDQFF. As DNA, the CDR3 is TGTGCCAGCAGCTGGGGACGGGATCAGTTCTTC.

J is TRBJ2-1 and V is TRBV11-2, with a possible D match to TRBD2 (5 bases). This CDR3 spans 15 amino acids. V lost 7 bases and J lost 9, with 22 bases in between. Germline V gene lookup returns CDR1 SGHAT and CDR2 FQNNGV. CDR3 amino acids: CASNRGIRVAGEQFF. The CDR3 DNA sequence: TGTGCCAGCAACCGGGGTATAAGGGTAGCTGGTGAGCAGTTCTTC.

This clonotype was observed a handful of times. In DNA, the CDR3 is TGTGCCAGCAGTTTGCGACAGCCAGTATACTATGGCTACACCTTC. Amino acid sequence: CASSLRQPVYYGYTF. V and J are TRBV12-3 or TRBV12-4 and TRBJ1-2, with D perhaps matching TRBD1 (5 bases). Trimming cost V 3 bases and J 3 bases, with 14 bases left between them. This CDR3 spans 15 amino acids.

J is TRBJ2-2 and V is TRBV5-1, with D possibly matching TRBD1 (6 bases). The V gene lost 2 bases and the J gene lost 4 bases, with 9 bases spanning the gap. Looked up from germline, CDR1 is SGHRS and CDR2 is YFSETQ. The CDR3 consists of 14 residues. The CDR3 region has the DNA TGCGCCAGCAGCTTAAGGGGGAGCACCGGGGAGCTGTTTTTT. Translated: CASSLRGSTGELFF.

The V call is TRBV7-9, the J call TRBJ2-3, with D perhaps given as TRBD1 or TRBD2 (7 bases each). Germline V lookup: CDR1 SEHNR, CDR2 FQNEAQ (reference sequence). CDR3 length: 16 amino acids. V was shortened by 1 base and J by 6 bases, with 17 bases between the two germline ends. The CDR3 region has the DNA TGTGCCAGCAGCTTAGGCGGGGGACAGCCCGAGGATACGCAGTATTTT. This sequence encodes CASSLGGGQPEDTQYF.

The chain carries TRBV28 and TRBJ2-4; D gene uncertain. CDR3 length: 15 residues. V was cut by 5 bases and J by 9 bases, with 20 bases left in between. The germline CDR1 and CDR2 sequences are MDHEN and SYDVKM. The CDR3 nucleotides read TGTGCCAGCAGTAGGAAACCGGGCTGGGATAGCATTCAGTACTTC. It codes for CASSRKPGWDSIQYF.

This chain uses TRBV4-2 with TRBJ2-7; 8 bases are a match to TRBD2. Germline V lookup: CDR1 LGHNA, CDR2 YNFKEQ. J gave up 0 bases and V 1 base, and 8 bases lay outside the gene matches. This CDR3 is built from 17 residues. The CDR3 sequence is CASSQGPRTSPSYEQYF. DNA of the CDR3: TGTGCCAGCAGCCAAGGCCCTCGGACTAGCCCCTCCTACGAGCAGTACTTC.